This T cell receptor beta chain was obtained from a study of blood T cell repertoires in COVID-19. Some clones are missing from TCRdb's copy, which holds only in-frame ones; the method was immunoSEQ multiplex PCR. Counted here are roughly 160,000 clones, around 87% occurring once; the ten biggest clones make up 10%. Germline CDR1 and CDR2: LGHDT and YNNKEL (reference sequence). The length of the CDR3 is 18 residues. Trimming stripped 2 bases from V and 2 bases from J, with 19 bases between. This clone has a handful of counts. This sequence was found in a woman in her 70s with COVID-19, enrolled during active disease. The sample taken for sequencing was peripheral blood. The J gene is TRBJ1-5, the V gene TRBV3-1 (or the pseudogene TRBV3-2), with TRBD1 as a possible D gene (6 bases). CDR3 amino acids: CASSQQPDRPGGNQPQHF. CDR3 DNA: TGTGCCAGCAGCCAACAACCAGACAGGCCAGGTGGCAATCAGCCCCAGCATTTT.